This TCR beta chain emerged from a study of T-cell reconstitution after alpha-beta-depleted transplantation in children. This clonotype was picked up many times. The germline V gene encodes CDR1 DFQATT and CDR2 SNEGSKA (reference sequence). CDR3 size: 14 residues. V gave up 6 bases and J gave up 7 bases; unmatched junction bases: 5. Preparation of the TCRbeta library used unique molecular identifiers. TCRdb analysed the PCR reads with MiXCR anew, one entry per CDR3 protein. The profile covers approximately 500,000 distinct CDR3 sequences, with roughly a tenth appearing a single time and 2% to 2.5% taken by the ten largest.

The origin of this receptor is a child aged 2 to 15 with inherited bone marrow failure, due to receive a stem cell transplant. The sequencing used PBMCs, collected before TCRalphabeta/CD19-depleted stem cell transplant. The chain carries TRBV20-1 and TRBJ2-1, with TRBD2 identical over 14 bases. CDR3 coding DNA: TGCAGTGCCCCCGGGACTAGCGGGAGTAATGAGCAGTTCTTC. Its translation: CSAPGTSGSNEQFF.